Presented here are 17 T cell receptor beta chains from one specimen sequenced in a study of shared clonotypes between healthy human individuals. TCRdb's copy holds only in-frame clones and misses some; the assay was immunoSEQ multiplex PCR. Of more than 150,000 clones in the sample, about 66% were seen once. Sample: memory CD4+ T cells sorted from blood. The sample's subset: CD45RA-negative fraction. The receptors were sampled from a young man in good health.

Remarks on this clone: This same CDR3 is encoded by further DNA sequences in the sample. This chain joins TRBV7-2 and TRBJ2-5, with D possibly TRBD2 on 5 matching bases. The CDR3 covers 14 residues. From germline, CDR1 is SGHTA and CDR2 FQGNSA. The V end lost 3 bases, the J end lost 2 bases, and 10 bases lay between the germline ends. The CDR3 spells CASSLGGGQETQYF. DNA for the CDR3: TGTGCCAGCAGCTTGGGCGGAGGACAAGAGACCCAGTACTTC.

Turning to this clone: This sample also contains other DNA sequences that code for the same CDR3. The CDR3 loop is CASSVALADTQYF. The CDR3 DNA reads TGTGCCAGCAGCGTAGCATTAGCAGATACGCAGTATTTT. The gene calls are TRBV9 and TRBJ2-3; no clear D. CDR1 and CDR2 (germline): SGDLS, YYNGEE. Deletions cut 0 bases from V and 4 bases from J, with 6 bases between. The length of the CDR3 is 13 residues.

This clone was detected once. J is TRBJ2-2 and V is TRBV18; D ambiguous. Germline V lookup: CDR1 KGHSH, CDR2 LQKENI. Trimming took 2 bases from V and 5 from J, leaving 9 bases between them. CDR3 length: 14 residues. The CDR3 protein is CASSPGVGTGELFF. The CDR3 DNA reads as TGTGCCAGCTCACCAGGCGTAGGTACCGGGGAGCTGTTTTTT.

This clone was counted only a few times. The CDR3 nucleotides are TGTGCCAGCAGCCATAGAACCGGGACAGGGGCCGGGGAGACCCAGTACTTC. This translates into CASSHRTGTGAGETQYF. The gene calls are TRBV14 and TRBJ2-5, with 10 positions matching TRBD1. The CDR3 extends over 17 amino acids. Per germline, CDR1 SGHDN and CDR2 FVKESK. Trimming took 3 bases from V and 5 from J; bases not matched to a gene: 12.

The chain combines TRBV2 with TRBJ2-5; 7 bases fit TRBD2. V lost 7 bases and J lost 3; bases outside the gene matches: 5. This CDR3 spans 13 amino acids. CDR1 SNHLY and CDR2 FYNNEI come from the germline V gene. The CDR3 DNA reads TGTGCCAGCACCCCCCGGGGGGAAGAGACCCAGTACTTC. Its translation is CASTPRGEETQYF. Supplemented by reference TRBV2 and TRBJ2-5, the full variable domain reads EPEVTQTPSHQVTQMGQEVILRCVPISNHLYFYWYRQILGQKVEFLVSFYNNEISEKSEIFDDQFSVERPDGSNFTLKIRSTKLEDSAMYFCASTPRGEETQYFGPGTRLLVL.

This clone was detected only a few times. The genes are TRBV5-4 and TRBJ2-7; 7 positions match TRBD1. The CDR3 totals 14 residues. Germline values: CDR1 SGHNT, CDR2 YYREEE (reference sequence). The J segment lost 2 bases and the V segment lost 3 bases, leaving 5 bases of the junction unmatched. The CDR3 reads CASSSGQLPYEQYF. The DNA of the CDR3 is TGTGCCAGCAGCTCGGGACAGCTCCCCTACGAGCAGTACTTC.

This chain joins TRBV10-1 and TRBJ2-1, with D possibly TRBD2 on 5 matching bases. The CDR3 spans 15 residues. Germline-derived CDR1 and CDR2 are WNHNN and SYGVQD (reference sequence). The V end lost 2 bases, the J end lost 9 bases, and 17 bases lay between the germline ends. CDR3 loop: CASSEGDGIQTEQFF. The CDR3, as DNA: TGCGCCAGCAGTGAGGGCGACGGGATTCAGACTGAGCAGTTCTTC.

The V and J genes are TRBV9 and TRBJ1-2, with TRBD1 identical over 7 bases. Per the germline V gene, CDR1 is SGDLS and CDR2 is YYNGEE. V shed 0 bases, J shed 0 bases, and the junction held 2 bases outside the gene matches. This CDR3 is 15 amino acids long. In DNA, the CDR3 is TGTGCCAGCAGCGTAGGACAGGGAGCTAACTATGGCTACACCTTC. It yields the protein CASSVGQGANYGYTF.

This chain connects TRBV25-1 to TRBJ2-7; possibly TRBD1 for D (7 bases). Looked up from germline, CDR1 is MGHDK and CDR2 is SYGVNS. Trimming removed 4 bases from V and 0 bases from J, with 16 bases in between. This CDR3 is built from 16 residues. The CDR3 is CASSAEWRDSSYEQYF. The CDR3 region has the DNA TGTGCCAGCAGTGCAGAATGGAGGGACAGCTCCTACGAGCAGTACTTC.

This clone was seen only a few times. The chain uses TRBV28 and TRBJ1-4; D call uncertain. The CDR3 totals 14 residues. With 6 bases removed from V and 4 bases from J, the gap between germline ends came to 12 bases. Looked up from germline, CDR1 is MDHEN and CDR2 is SYDVKM. The CDR3 DNA is TGTGCCAGCAGGGCTCCAGACCGTAATGAAAAACTGTTTTTT. It yields the protein CASRAPDRNEKLFF.

The chain uses TRBV6-1 and TRBJ2-2, with 7 bases fitting TRBD2. This CDR3 comprises 15 residues. The V and J ends lost 3 bases and 6 bases, in that order; junction bases with no gene match: 7. Germline lookup yields CDR1 MNHNS and CDR2 SASEGT. CDR3 nucleotides: TGTGCCAGCAGTGAGGGGGGGGGTGGCGCCGGGGAGCTGTTTTTT. Its translation: CASSEGGGGAGELFF.

The chain has TRBV4-2 and TRBJ2-3; 7 bases align to TRBD2. The CDR3 contains 15 residues. Per the germline V gene, CDR1 is LGHNA and CDR2 is YNFKEQ. Trimming removed 0 bases from V and 6 bases from J; junction bases left unmatched: 6. CDR3 residues: CASSQDDGGSDTQYF. The CDR3 DNA reads TGTGCCAGCAGCCAAGATGACGGCGGGAGCGATACGCAGTATTTT.

The V gene is TRBV11-1, the J gene TRBJ2-1; TRBD2 matches 8 bases. V was clipped by 0 bases and J by 5 bases; unmatched bases: 6. The germline V gene has CDR1 SGHAT and CDR2 FQDESV (reference sequence). The CDR3 extends over 16 amino acids. The CDR3 spells CASSLAGSGSDNEQFF. The CDR3 nucleotides are TGTGCCAGCAGCTTAGCGGGGAGCGGGAGTGACAATGAGCAGTTCTTC.

V usage is TRBV10-1 and J usage is TRBJ1-4; D is possibly TRBD1 (6 bases). The CDR3 has 15 amino acids. The V gene lost 7 bases and the J gene lost 0 bases, with 12 bases spanning the gap. The V gene's germline CDR1 is WNHNN and CDR2 SYGVQD (reference sequence). DNA of the CDR3: TGCGCCAGCATCAGAGGGGGAGCAACTAATGAAAAACTGTTTTTT. Residues: CASIRGGATNEKLFF.

This rearrangement joins TRBV10-3 to TRBJ2-7; D remains ambiguous. CDR3 length: 16 amino acids. The germline V gene has CDR1 ENHRY and CDR2 SYGVKD. With 0 bases removed from V and 0 bases from J, the gap between germline ends came to 12 bases. The CDR3 sequence: CAISESKLRSSYEQYF. CDR3 sequence (DNA): TGTGCCATCAGTGAGTCGAAGTTAAGGAGCTCCTACGAGCAGTACTTC.

This clone was counted many times. The chain combines TRBV7-2 with TRBJ2-7, with 8 bases that match TRBD2. The germline V gene has CDR1 SGHTA and CDR2 FQGNSA. The V gene end was trimmed by 5 bases and the J gene end by 5 bases; junction bases not matched to a gene: 8. The CDR3 is 14 amino acids. Written as DNA, the CDR3 is TGTGCCAGCAGCCGAGGACTAGCCCCCCACGAGCAGTACTTC. This sequence encodes CASSRGLAPHEQYF.

The chain employs TRBV15 and TRBJ2-3, with 7 bases lining up with TRBD1. The CDR3 is made up of 14 amino acids. CDR1 and CDR2 (germline): LNHNV, YYDKDF (reference sequence). V was clipped by 2 bases and J by 4 bases; unmatched bases: 3. CDR3 DNA: TGTGCCACCAGCAGACACAGGGGAGCAGATACGCAGTATTTT. Residues: CATSRHRGADTQYF. Variable domain in full (rest from reference TRBV15 and TRBJ2-3): DAMVIQNPRYQVTQFGKPVTLSCSQTLNHNVMYWYQQKSSQAPKLLFHYYDKDFNNEADTPDNFQSRRPNTSFCFLDIRSPGLGDTAMYLCATSRHRGADTQYFGPGTRLTVL.